The T cell receptor (beta chain) described here comes from a study of technical replicates of blood from several donors. Only in-frame clones appear in the TCRdb table, and some are missing; sequencing was by immunoSEQ multiplex PCR. The sample consists of 59,000 or so clones, about 93% of them appearing once. This clone was found once. This sequence was found in a human donor in good health. Some clones in this sample may be carry-over from other donors' samples. The sample consisted of PBMCs.

The CDR3 loop reads CASSPGAEGYGYTF. The CDR3 DNA is TGTGCCAGCAGTCCAGGGGCAGAGGGGTATGGCTACACCTTC. The V call is TRBV7-2, the J call TRBJ1-2, with a weak D call TRBD1 (6 bases). Trimming stripped 6 bases from V and 5 bases from J, with 16 bases between. Germline V gives CDR1 SGHTA, CDR2 FQGNSA. The CDR3 totals 14 residues.